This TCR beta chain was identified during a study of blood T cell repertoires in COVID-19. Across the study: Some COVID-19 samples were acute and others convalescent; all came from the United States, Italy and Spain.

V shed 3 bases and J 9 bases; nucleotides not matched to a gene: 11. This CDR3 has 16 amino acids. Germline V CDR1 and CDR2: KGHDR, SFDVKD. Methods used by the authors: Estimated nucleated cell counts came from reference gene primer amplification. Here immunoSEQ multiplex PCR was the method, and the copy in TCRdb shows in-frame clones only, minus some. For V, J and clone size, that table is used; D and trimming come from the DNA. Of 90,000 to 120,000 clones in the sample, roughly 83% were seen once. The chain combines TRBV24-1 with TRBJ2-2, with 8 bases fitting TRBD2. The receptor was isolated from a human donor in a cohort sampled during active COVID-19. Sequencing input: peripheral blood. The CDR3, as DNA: TGTGCCACCAGTGATCCTGACCGGGAGGGGAGTTGGGAGCTGTTTTTT. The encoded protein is CATSDPDREGSWELFF.